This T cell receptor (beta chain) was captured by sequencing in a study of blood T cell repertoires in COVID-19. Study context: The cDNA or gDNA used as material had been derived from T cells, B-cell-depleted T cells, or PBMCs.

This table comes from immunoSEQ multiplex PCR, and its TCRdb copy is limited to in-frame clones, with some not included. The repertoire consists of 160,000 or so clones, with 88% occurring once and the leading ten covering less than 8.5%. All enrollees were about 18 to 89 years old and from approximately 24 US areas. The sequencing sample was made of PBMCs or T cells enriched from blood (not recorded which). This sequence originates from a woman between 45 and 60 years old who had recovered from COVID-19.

In DNA, the CDR3 is TGTGCCAGCAGCTACCCCCCTTGGGGGGATGGCTACACCTTC. Protein product: CASSYPPWGDGYTF. J is TRBJ1-2 and V is TRBV7-9; TRBD1 might be the D (5 bases). The CDR3 is 14 residues long. Deletions cut 4 bases from V and 6 bases from J, with 15 bases between. Per the germline V gene, CDR1 is SEHNR and CDR2 is FQNEAQ (reference sequence). The whole variable domain, filled in from reference TRBV7-9 and TRBJ1-2, reads DTGVSQNPRHKITKRGQNVTFRCDPISEHNRLYWYRQTLGQGPEFLTYFQNEAQLEKSRLLSDRFSAERPKGSFSTLEIQRTEQGDSAMYLCASSYPPWGDGYTFGSGTRLTVV.